This TCR beta chain appears in the sequencing data of a study of cytomegalovirus exposure and HLA in healthy donors. Overall study context: Drawn from HLA-typed donors, approximately 86 million unique TCRs were held in an early data release. Overall study results and limits: In an earlier analysis, in 540 or so donors, most V segments appeared productive either ~87% or ~30% of the time. Association of a missense DCLRE1C variant with TCR beta V- and J-gene trimming was reported in a later analysis.

This clone appeared a single time. Its antigen remains unknown. This PCR relied on a set of 60 Vbeta primers and 13 Jbeta primers. Only in-frame clones appear in the TCRdb table, and some are missing; sequencing was by immunoSEQ multiplex PCR. The sample consists of 100,000 to 150,000 clones, 74% of them appearing once. This CDR3 is built from 17 residues. Germline CDR1 SEHNR, CDR2 FQNEAQ (reference sequence). V was trimmed by 2 bases and J by 8 bases, leaving 22 bases between them. The rearrangement uses TRBV7-9 and TRBJ2-1; maybe TRBD2 (5 bases). The TCR originated in a man aged 40-49 years in good health and CMV-seropositive. Sequences were obtained from PBMCs. CDR3 in amino acids: CASSLSGGSLGVDEQFF. CDR3 nucleotide sequence: TGTGCCAGCAGCTTATCTGGAGGATCCCTAGGAGTGGATGAGCAGTTCTTC.